The 5 T cell receptor beta chains below all came from one sample that was sequenced in a study of cytomegalovirus exposure and HLA in healthy donors. With 60 Vbeta and 13 Jbeta primers, the PCR was carried out. TCRdb keeps only in-frame clones here, not all; method: immunoSEQ multiplex PCR. The sample yields around 91,000 clones, just under 80% seen once. The sequencing sample was made of PBMCs. These receptors all stem from a male donor in good health and CMV-seropositive.

In DNA, the CDR3 is TGCGCCAGCAGCGCCTCGGGACTAGCGGGTAGTATTGGGCAGTTCTTC. This gives the protein CASSASGLAGSIGQFF. The chain combines TRBV5-1 with TRBJ2-1, with 12 bases identical to TRBD2. The germline V gene has CDR1 SGHRS and CDR2 YFSETQ. V shed 4 bases and J 12 bases; nucleotides not matched to a gene: 14. The length of the CDR3 is 16 residues.

This clone was counted many times. The chain links TRBV6-4 to TRBJ2-3; a weak D match, TRBD2 (5 bases). Germline V lookup: CDR1 MRHNA, CDR2 SNTAGT. Trimming left V 4 bases short and J 2 bases short, with 10 bases between. This CDR3 has 14 residues. The DNA for the CDR3 is TGTGCCAGCAGTGTTGGGGAGCACACAGATACGCAGTATTTT. This sequence encodes CASSVGEHTDTQYF.

This chain uses TRBV10-3 with TRBJ1-2; no clear D. Trimming removed 0 bases from V and 8 bases from J, with 4 bases in between. This CDR3 region has 11 residues. Germline lookup yields CDR1 ENHRY and CDR2 SYGVKD. The CDR3 is CAISESRGYTF. CDR3 DNA sequence: TGTGCCATCAGTGAGTCGAGGGGCTACACCTTC.

CDR3 protein: CASSPPGLGYEQYF. CDR3 sequence (DNA): TGTGCCAGCAGCCCACCGGGACTGGGCTACGAGCAGTACTTC. The chain couples TRBV7-9 to TRBJ2-7; perhaps TRBD2 as D (6 bases). The CDR3 is 14 amino acids. Trimming removed 5 bases at V and 3 bases at J, with 14 bases between. The germline V gene encodes CDR1 SEHNR and CDR2 FQNEAQ (reference sequence).

V and J are TRBV25-1 and TRBJ2-2; TRBD1 matches at 7 bases. Germline CDR1 MGHDK, CDR2 SYGVNS. CDR3 size: 11 residues. After removal of 5 bases from V and 15 bases from J, the junction contained 6 bases not matched to a gene. The CDR3 sequence is CASSRGGGLFF. Written as DNA, the CDR3 is TGTGCCAGCAGTAGAGGGGGCGGGTTGTTTTTT.